This TCR beta chain was identified during a study of cytomegalovirus exposure and HLA in healthy donors. The study's findings and limits: There were reportedly fewer N-insertions in an Asian-associated ancestry cluster than the approximately 670-donor mean, in a later analysis.

A note on this clone: Its specificity is not known.

PCR primers comprised 60 Vbeta and 13 Jbeta primers. The method was immunoSEQ multiplex PCR; TCRdb's version includes in-frame clones alone and lacks a portion of them. Among under 80,000 clones listed, around 72% were seen once. This TCR derives from a man aged 45 to 65 in good health and CMV-seropositive. Source material: PBMCs.

The CDR3 DNA reads as TGTGCCAGCAGCTTAAGCACCACCCTCGCGGGACAGGGGTACGAGCAGTACTTC. It specifies CASSLSTTLAGQGYEQYF. The gene calls are TRBV7-8 and TRBJ2-7; TRBD1 matches at 10 bases. J was trimmed by 4 bases and V by 2 bases; bases with no gene match: 14. The germline CDR1 and CDR2 sequences are SGHVS and FQNEAQ. This CDR3 region has 18 residues.